The TCR beta chain under discussion was sequenced for a study of blood T cell repertoires in COVID-19. The wider study: Samples came from the United States, Italy and Spain, spanning acute and convalescent COVID-19. The cDNA or gDNA used as material had been derived from T cells, B-cell-depleted T cells, or PBMCs.

The germline CDR1 and CDR2 sequences are SNHLY and FYNNEI. This CDR3 region has 16 residues. V lost 10 bases and J lost 0, with 18 bases in between. As originally analysed: Quantification of nucleated cells was approximated via reference gene primer amplification. Method: immunoSEQ multiplex PCR; TCRdb's copy keeps in-frame clones and lacks some. V and J calls and clone size come straight from that table; D and trimming were deduced from the DNA. Here the sample spans about 240,000 clones, approximately 85% being singletons. The source material was peripheral blood. The gene calls are TRBV2 and TRBJ2-2; D perhaps matches TRBD1 (7 bases). This TCR derives from a woman aged 55-70 years with active or convalescent COVID-19. The CDR3 loop reads CAISGGPGTNTGELFF. CDR3 bases: TGTGCCATTTCAGGGGGGCCCGGGACGAACACCGGGGAGCTGTTTTTT.